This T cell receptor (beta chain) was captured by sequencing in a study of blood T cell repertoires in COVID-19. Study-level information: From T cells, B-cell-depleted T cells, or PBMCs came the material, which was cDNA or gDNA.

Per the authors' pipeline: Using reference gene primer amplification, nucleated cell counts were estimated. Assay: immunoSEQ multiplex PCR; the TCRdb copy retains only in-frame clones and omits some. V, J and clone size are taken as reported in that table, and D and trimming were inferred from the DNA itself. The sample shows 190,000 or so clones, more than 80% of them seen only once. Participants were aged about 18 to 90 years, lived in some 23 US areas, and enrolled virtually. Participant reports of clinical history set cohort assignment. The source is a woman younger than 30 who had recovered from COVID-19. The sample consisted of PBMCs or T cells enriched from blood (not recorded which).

The CDR3: CASSLGVDNSPLHF. CDR3 DNA: TGTGCCAGCAGCTTGGGAGTGGATAATTCACCCCTCCACTTT. This chain uses TRBV5-4 with TRBJ1-6, with D unresolved. Germline V CDR1 and CDR2: SGHNT, YYREEE (reference sequence). V dropped 0 bases and J dropped 5 bases, with 6 bases sitting between them. This CDR3 has 14 amino acids.